The sequence of this TCR beta chain was determined in a study of cytomegalovirus exposure and HLA in healthy donors. Turning to this clone: Other DNA sequences from this sample encode an identical CDR3 as well.

PCR primers comprised 60 Vbeta and 13 Jbeta primers. The data were produced by immunoSEQ multiplex PCR, yet TCRdb's version contains in-frame clones alone and is incomplete. The table records approximately 240,000 clones, around 80% of them present only once. The CDR3 is made up of 13 amino acids. Germline V gives CDR1 SEHNR, CDR2 FQNEAQ (reference sequence). V was cut by 3 bases and J by 1 base, with 6 bases left in between. The V gene is TRBV7-9, the J gene TRBJ1-1; no firm D call. Sequences were obtained from PBMCs. This clonotype originated in a woman aged 55 to 70 in good health and CMV-seropositive. The CDR3 sequence is CASSFRGNTEAFF. The CDR3 DNA sequence: TGTGCCAGCAGCTTCCGGGGGAACACTGAAGCTTTCTTT.